Only a few counts were recorded for the clone carrying this T cell receptor beta chain. Its antigen is as yet unknown. Amplification used 60 Vbeta primers and 13 Jbeta primers. The repertoire was sequenced with immunoSEQ multiplex PCR; TCRdb's copy has only in-frame clones and lacks some. This table holds roughly 100,000 clones, around four fifths found once. Germline assignment: CDR1 SEHNR and CDR2 FQNEAQ (reference sequence). The CDR3 covers 16 residues. V was trimmed by 5 bases and J by 0 bases, leaving 14 bases between them. This sample was taken from a study of cytomegalovirus exposure and HLA in healthy donors. Findings and limits, study-wide: Association of a missense DCLRE1C variant with TCR beta V- and J-gene trimming was reported in a later analysis.

Donors had nominal health at sampling but likely had unrecorded immune exposures. The clonotype originates from a woman aged 40 to 50 in good health and CMV-seropositive. Material: PBMCs. The chain combines TRBV7-9 with TRBJ1-3; D gene unclear. The CDR3 loop is CASSPGSGFSGNTIYF. CDR3 bases: TGTGCCAGCAGCCCCGGATCGGGGTTCTCTGGAAACACCATATATTTT.